Listed here are 30 T cell receptor beta chains from one sample, sequenced in a study of glioma-infiltrating T cells after dendritic cell vaccination. The time point denotes: after dendritic cell vaccination, including at tumor progression/relapse. Assay used: immunoSEQ multiplex PCR; TCRdb lists only in-frame clones, some missing. The top ten hold approximately 2.2% of the sample, which has about 76,000 clones, about nine tenths seen once. The sample in question was blood, obtained after dendritic cell vaccination. The receptors here all came from a human donor with glioblastoma.

The rearrangement joins TRBV9 to TRBJ2-7; 9 bases align to TRBD2. The ends lost 4 bases at V and 3 bases at J; junction bases unmatched: 5. This CDR3 is built from 14 residues. Germline CDR1 and CDR2: SGDLS and YYNGEE. Here the CDR3 DNA reads TGTGCCAGCAGCCCTAGCGGGGCGCACTACGAGCAGTACTTC. Its protein is CASSPSGAHYEQYF.

As for this clone: The sample holds other DNA sequences that translate to the same CDR3. As DNA, the CDR3 is TGTGCCAGTAGCGGACCGTTGGGCAGGGAGCCCCAGCATTTT. The encoded protein is CASSGPLGREPQHF. This chain uses TRBV7-9 with TRBJ1-5; TRBD1 is a possible D gene (5 bases). Germline V CDR1 and CDR2: SEHNR, FQNEAQ (reference sequence). The CDR3 loop spans 14 amino acids. V shed 9 bases and J shed 8 bases, with 20 bases lying between them.

The gene calls are TRBV4-2 and TRBJ1-2; no clear D gene. CDR3 size: 13 residues. Trimming stripped 0 bases from V and 9 bases from J, with 11 bases between. Germline CDR1 is LGHNA and CDR2 is YNFKEQ. Here the CDR3 DNA reads TGTGCCAGCAGCCAAGATTTTACCACAAGCTACACCTTC. Amino acid sequence: CASSQDFTTSYTF.

The chain combines TRBV29-1 with TRBJ2-2, with 10 bases aligning to TRBD2. The CDR3 is 15 amino acids. The trim removed 6 bases at V and 5 bases at J, leaving 9 bases unmatched. Germline CDR1 SQVTM, CDR2 ANQGSEA. The CDR3 DNA follows: TGCAGCGTCGTAGGAGCGGGGGGGCGGACCGGGGAGCTGTTTTTT. Protein product: CSVVGAGGRTGELFF.

The J gene is TRBJ1-5, the V gene TRBV5-5; D remains ambiguous. Germline V gene lookup returns CDR1 SGHKS and CDR2 YYEKEE (reference sequence). Trimming cost V 0 bases and J 7 bases, with 8 bases left between them. CDR3 length equals 13 residues. The CDR3 sequence is CASSLEGGQPQHF. CDR3 nucleotides: TGTGCCAGCAGCTTGGAGGGAGGCCAGCCCCAGCATTTT.

The rearrangement joins TRBV13 to TRBJ2-1; 13 bases fit TRBD2. Losses at the gene ends were 4 bases for V and 6 bases for J; bases not matched to a gene: 3. CDR1 PRHDT and CDR2 FYEKMQ come from the germline V gene (reference sequence). CDR3 length equals 15 residues. CDR3 DNA: TGTGCCAGCAGCTCCAGGACTAGCGGGAGCAATGAGCAGTTCTTC. It yields the protein CASSSRTSGSNEQFF. Full variable domain (missing parts from reference TRBV13 and TRBJ2-1): AAGVIQSPRHLIKEKRETATLKCYPIPRHDTVYWYQQGPGQDPQFLISFYEKMQSDKGSIPDRFSAQQFSDYHSELNMSSLELGDSALYFCASSSRTSGSNEQFFGPGTRLTVL.

The chain recombines TRBV18 with TRBJ2-7; possible D gene TRBD2, 5 bases. Germline CDR1 KGHSH, CDR2 LQKENI. V lost 8 bases, J lost 6 bases, and 20 bases lay in between. The CDR3 runs to 14 residues. This CDR3 reads CASATGVNLREQYF. The CDR3 DNA reads TGTGCCAGCGCAACCGGGGTCAACCTACGCGAGCAGTACTTC.

The chain combines TRBV5-4 with TRBJ2-7, with TRBD2 matching 10 bases. The CDR3 contains 15 residues. V shed 3 bases and J 4 bases; nucleotides not matched to a gene: 7. Germline V gene data show CDR1 as SGHNT and CDR2 as YYREEE (reference sequence). The CDR3 nucleotides are TGTGCCAGCAGCTCCCCTAGCGGGAGTATGTACGAGCAGTACTTC. Its translation: CASSSPSGSMYEQYF.

The V gene is TRBV10-2, the J gene TRBJ2-3; perhaps TRBD2 as D (6 bases). V was clipped by 8 bases and J by 2 bases, with 14 bases between them. Germline CDR1 WSHSY, CDR2 SAAADI. The CDR3 totals 14 residues. The CDR3 DNA sequence: TGCGCCAGCTCGAGACGGGAGATCACAGATACGCAGTATTTT. Protein sequence: CASSRREITDTQYF.

This sequence joins TRBV5-8 and TRBJ2-5, with 10 bases matching TRBD1. The CDR3 runs to 15 residues. The V gene's germline CDR1 is SGHTS and CDR2 YDEGEE. V shed 4 bases and J 1 base; nucleotides not matched to a gene: 4. CDR3 protein: CASSRDRGLQETQYF. CDR3 DNA: TGTGCCAGCAGCAGGGACAGGGGCCTCCAAGAGACCCAGTACTTC. The whole variable domain, remainder taken from reference TRBV5-8 and TRBJ2-5, is EAGVTQSPTHLIKTRGQQATLRCSPISGHTSVYWYQQALGLGLQFLLWYDEGEERNRGNFPPRFSGRQFPNYSSELNVNALELEDSALYLCASSRDRGLQETQYFGPGTRLLVL.

The V call is TRBV6-5, the J call TRBJ2-7, with 10 bases matching TRBD1. The V gene end was trimmed by 6 bases and the J gene end by 2 bases; junction bases not matched to a gene: 4. CDR1 and CDR2 (germline): MNHEY, SVGAGI. The CDR3 spans 14 residues. The CDR3 bases are TGTGCCAGCAGCGACAGGGGGCCCCCCTACGAGCAGTACTTC. Protein sequence: CASSDRGPPYEQYF.

The chain employs TRBV18 and TRBJ1-6; no reliable D call. Germline-derived CDR1 and CDR2 are KGHSH and LQKENI. The CDR3 has 16 amino acids. Trimming removed 3 bases at V and 5 bases at J, with 14 bases between. In DNA form, the CDR3 reads TGTGCCAGCTCACCCCTTGGTACGGGTAATAATTCACCCCTCCACTTT. Protein: CASSPLGTGNNSPLHF.

This rearrangement joins TRBV11-2 to TRBJ2-1; D possibly corresponds to TRBD1 (5 bases). The V end was cut by 0 bases, the J end by 11 bases, with 20 bases between. The germline gives CDR1 SGHAT, CDR2 FQNNGV. This CDR3 contains 16 residues. The CDR3 sequence: CASSLDLTGDSDKQFF. In DNA form, the CDR3 reads TGTGCCAGCAGCTTAGATCTAACGGGTGATTCGGACAAGCAGTTCTTC.

The gene calls are TRBV4-1 and TRBJ1-4; D is ambiguous. This CDR3 contains 14 residues. CDR1 and CDR2 (germline): MGHRA, YSYEKL. Trimming took off 3 bases at V and 5 bases at J, with 10 bases between the two ends. As DNA, the CDR3 is TGCGCCAGCAGCCAGACGGGGAGAAATGAAAAACTGTTTTTT. Amino acid sequence: CASSQTGRNEKLFF.

This clone was seen a single time. The chain couples TRBV9 to TRBJ2-1, with TRBD2 matching over 8 bases. The CDR3 totals 16 residues. V gave up 4 bases and J gave up 4 bases; unmatched junction bases: 10. Germline V gives CDR1 SGDLS, CDR2 YYNGEE. CDR3 protein: CASSYGPAGAYNEQFF. CDR3 bases: TGTGCCAGCAGCTATGGACCAGCGGGAGCTTACAATGAGCAGTTCTTC.

This chain joins TRBV19 and TRBJ1-2; D is possibly TRBD1 (5 bases). Looked up from germline, CDR1 is LNHDA and CDR2 is SQIVND (reference sequence). The CDR3 extends over 14 amino acids. With 1 base removed from V and 7 bases from J, the gap between germline ends came to 13 bases. The CDR3: CASSIGGVSLGYTF. CDR3 nucleotides: TGTGCCAGTAGTATAGGGGGGGTTTCCCTTGGCTACACCTTC.

The genes are TRBV5-1 and TRBJ2-7; TRBD2 matches 9 bases. V shed 4 bases, J shed 4 bases, and the junction held 3 bases outside the gene matches. Germline V gene lookup returns CDR1 SGHRS and CDR2 YFSETQ. The CDR3 runs to 13 residues. The CDR3 coding sequence is TGCGCCAGCAGCGCTGGACTAGCGTACGAGCAGTACTTC. Protein product: CASSAGLAYEQYF.

This sequence joins TRBV10-3 and TRBJ2-2; 8 nucleotides agree with TRBD1. The CDR3 has 14 amino acids. The germline CDR1 and CDR2 sequences are ENHRY and SYGVKD. The junction had 5 bases not matched to a gene; V was cut back by 4 bases and J by 7 bases. The CDR3 DNA sequence: TGTGCCATCAGTGCGTCAGGGGGCGACGGGGAGCTGTTTTTT. It encodes CAISASGGDGELFF.

The CDR3 loop is CASSHGTKLAGVRNTQYF. The CDR3 coding sequence is TGTGCCAGCAGCCACGGAACAAAACTAGCGGGAGTGCGAAATACGCAGTATTTT. V usage is TRBV11-2 and J usage is TRBJ2-3; 11 nucleotides line up with TRBD2. This CDR3 spans 18 amino acids. The V and J ends lost 5 bases and 7 bases, in that order; junction bases with no gene match: 17. The V gene's germline CDR1 is SGHAT and CDR2 FQNNGV.

V and J are TRBV6-1 and TRBJ1-5; no clear D gene. V was shortened by 6 bases and J by 3 bases, with 15 bases between the two germline ends. The CDR3 spans 15 residues. Germline V CDR1 and CDR2: MNHNS, SASEGT. DNA for the CDR3: TGTGCCAGCAGCGCCTCCGGAGGGCTCAATCAGCCCCAGCATTTT. Protein: CASSASGGLNQPQHF.

The chain uses TRBV5-4 and TRBJ2-7; TRBD1 matches at 7 bases. CDR1 is SGHNT, CDR2 YYREEE, per germline (reference sequence). The CDR3 has 13 residues. The V and J ends lost 1 base and 6 bases, in that order; junction bases with no gene match: 4. The CDR3 DNA follows: TGTGCCAGCAGCTTGAACAGGGGTTTCGAGCAGTACTTC. Translating it yields CASSLNRGFEQYF.

A note on this clone: The sample holds other DNA sequences that translate to the same CDR3. This chain uses TRBV19 with TRBJ2-3; TRBD1 matches 7 bases. The CDR3 length is 15 residues. CDR1 is LNHDA and CDR2 is SQIVND in the germline V gene (reference sequence). The V and J ends lost 4 bases and 1 base, in that order; junction bases with no gene match: 5. DNA of the CDR3: TGTGCCAGTAGTAGCGACAGGGTGGGCACAGATACGCAGTATTTT. Translation gives CASSSDRVGTDTQYF.

The genes are TRBV9 and TRBJ1-2; the D is unclear. CDR3 length equals 13 residues. In germline, CDR1 is SGDLS, CDR2 YYNGEE. The V end was cut by 4 bases, the J end by 6 bases, with 13 bases between. The CDR3 is CASSSTVINGYTF. Here the CDR3 DNA reads TGTGCCAGCAGCTCCACAGTGATCAATGGCTACACCTTC.

The chain is built from TRBV27 and TRBJ2-3; the match to TRBD2 covers 8 bases. CDR1 is MNHEY and CDR2 is SMNVEV in the germline V gene (reference sequence). Trimming cost V 5 bases and J 4 bases; bases outside gene matches: 8. The CDR3 is made up of 15 amino acids. CDR3 coding DNA: TGTGCCAGCAGTCTCTCACTAGCGGACTCAGATACGCAGTATTTT. Protein: CASSLSLADSDTQYF.

This chain joins TRBV9 and TRBJ2-1, with a weak D call TRBD1 (5 bases). Germline CDR1 and CDR2: SGDLS and YYNGEE. Deletions cut 4 bases from V and 2 bases from J, with 19 bases between. The CDR3 extends over 17 amino acids. CDR3 in amino acids: CASSLHVGVQAYNEQFF. For the CDR3, the DNA is TGTGCCAGCAGCCTTCACGTAGGGGTGCAGGCCTACAATGAGCAGTTCTTC.

The chain employs TRBV27 and TRBJ2-5, with a weak D call TRBD1 (6 bases). The length of the CDR3 is 17 residues. Trimming took 0 bases from V and 1 from J, leaving 15 bases between them. From germline, CDR1 is MNHEY and CDR2 SMNVEV (reference sequence). The CDR3 here is CASSLSPRGSPQETQYF. The CDR3 DNA reads as TGTGCCAGCAGTTTATCGCCCAGGGGAAGCCCCCAAGAGACCCAGTACTTC.

This clone was observed a few times. The chain has TRBV6-1 and TRBJ1-6; TRBD1 agrees at 10 bases. V lost 7 bases and J lost 8; bases outside the gene matches: 5. The germline gives CDR1 MNHNS, CDR2 SASEGT. This CDR3 spans 14 amino acids. CDR3: CASNPDRGYSPLHF. The CDR3 coding sequence is TGTGCCAGCAACCCGGACAGGGGGTATTCACCCCTCCACTTT.

The rearrangement uses TRBV6-1 and TRBJ2-1; 9 nucleotides agree with TRBD2. The CDR3 is 17 amino acids. V was pared by 1 base and J by 5 bases, with 9 bases of the junction left unmatched. Germline V CDR1 and CDR2: MNHNS, SASEGT. The chain's CDR3 is CASSEGPSGIRHNEQFF. The CDR3 region has the DNA TGTGCCAGCAGTGAAGGCCCTAGCGGGATACGCCACAATGAGCAGTTCTTC.

This clone was counted only a few times. This chain links TRBV16 with TRBJ1-4, with no clear D. With 1 base removed from V and 7 bases from J, the gap between germline ends came to 7 bases. CDR3 size: 13 residues. Germline CDR1 reads KGHSY; CDR2 reads FQNENV. The CDR3 protein is CASSQLRSEKLFF. In DNA, the CDR3 is TGTGCCAGCAGCCAATTGAGGTCTGAAAAACTGTTTTTT.

The rearrangement uses TRBV7-2 and TRBJ2-7; 14 bases are a match to TRBD2. V was pared by 2 bases and J by 0 bases, with 9 bases of the junction left unmatched. Germline CDR1 SGHTA, CDR2 FQGNSA. CDR3 length: 19 residues. The CDR3 sequence: CASSLRGTSGGLSSYEQYF. The CDR3 DNA sequence: TGTGCCAGCAGCTTACGAGGGACTAGCGGGGGCCTTAGCTCCTACGAGCAGTACTTC.